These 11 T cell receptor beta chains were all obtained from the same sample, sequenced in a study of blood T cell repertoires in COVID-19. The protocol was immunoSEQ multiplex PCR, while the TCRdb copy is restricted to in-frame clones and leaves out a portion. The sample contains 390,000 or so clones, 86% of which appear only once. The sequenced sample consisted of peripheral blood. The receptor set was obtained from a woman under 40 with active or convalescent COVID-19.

The CDR3 region is CASTMTGVGGYTF. The CDR3 bases are TGTGCCAGCACCATGACAGGGGTGGGTGGCTACACCTTC. The V and J genes are TRBV19 and TRBJ1-2, with 8 bases fitting TRBD1. This CDR3 has 13 residues. J was trimmed by 7 bases and V by 9 bases; bases with no gene match: 10. CDR1 and CDR2 from the germline V gene are LNHDA and SQIVND (reference sequence). The whole variable domain, remainder taken from reference TRBV19 and TRBJ1-2, is DGGITQSPKYLFRKEGQNVTLSCEQNLNHDAMYWYRQDPGQGLRLIYYSQIVNDFQKGDIAEGYSVSREKKESFPLTVTSAQKNPTAFYLCASTMTGVGGYTFGSGTRLTVV.

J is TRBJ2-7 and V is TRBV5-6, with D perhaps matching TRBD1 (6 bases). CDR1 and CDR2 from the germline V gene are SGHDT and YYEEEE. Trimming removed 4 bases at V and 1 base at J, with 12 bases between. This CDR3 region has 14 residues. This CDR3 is CASSRRQVSYEQYF. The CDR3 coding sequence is TGTGCCAGCAGCAGGCGACAGGTTTCCTACGAGCAGTACTTC.

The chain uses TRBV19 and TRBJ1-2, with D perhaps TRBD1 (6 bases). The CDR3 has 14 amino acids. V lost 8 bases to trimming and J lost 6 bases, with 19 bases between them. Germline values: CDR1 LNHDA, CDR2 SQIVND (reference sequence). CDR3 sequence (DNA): TGTGCCAGTCGCTACCCGGGGGGCCGAGATGGCTACACCTTC. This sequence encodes CASRYPGGRDGYTF.

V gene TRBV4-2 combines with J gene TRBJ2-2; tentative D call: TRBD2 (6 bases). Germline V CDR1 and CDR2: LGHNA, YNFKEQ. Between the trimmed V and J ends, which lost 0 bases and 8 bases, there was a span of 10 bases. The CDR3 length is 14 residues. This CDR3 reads CASSQDGGYGELFF. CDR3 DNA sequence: TGTGCCAGCAGCCAAGATGGGGGGTATGGGGAGCTGTTTTTT.

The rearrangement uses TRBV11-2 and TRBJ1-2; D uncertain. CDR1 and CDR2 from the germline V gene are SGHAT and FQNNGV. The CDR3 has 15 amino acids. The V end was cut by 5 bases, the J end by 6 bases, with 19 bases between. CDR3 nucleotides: TGTGCCAGCAGCAGCGGCAATAGCGGCAAGGATGGCTACACCTTC. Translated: CASSSGNSGKDGYTF. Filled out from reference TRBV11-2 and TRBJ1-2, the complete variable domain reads EAGVAQSPRYKIIEKRQSVAFWCNPISGHATLYWYQQILGQGPKLLIQFQNNGVVDDSQLPKDRFSAERLKGVDSTLKIQPAKLEDSAVYLCASSSGNSGKDGYTFGSGTRLTVV.

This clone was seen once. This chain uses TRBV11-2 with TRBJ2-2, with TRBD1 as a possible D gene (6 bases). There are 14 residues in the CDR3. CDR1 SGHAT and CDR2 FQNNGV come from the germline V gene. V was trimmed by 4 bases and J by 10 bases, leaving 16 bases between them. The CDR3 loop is CASSSLRGTQELFF. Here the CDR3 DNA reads TGTGCCAGCAGCTCTCTAAGGGGGACGCAGGAGCTGTTTTTT. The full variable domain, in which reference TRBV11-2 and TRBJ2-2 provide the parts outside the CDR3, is EAGVAQSPRYKIIEKRQSVAFWCNPISGHATLYWYQQILGQGPKLLIQFQNNGVVDDSQLPKDRFSAERLKGVDSTLKIQPAKLEDSAVYLCASSSLRGTQELFFGEGSRLTVL.

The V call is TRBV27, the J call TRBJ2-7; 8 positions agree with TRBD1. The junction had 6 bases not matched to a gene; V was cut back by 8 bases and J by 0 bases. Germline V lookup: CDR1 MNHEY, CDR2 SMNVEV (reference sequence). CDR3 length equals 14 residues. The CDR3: CASQGGQGSYEQYF. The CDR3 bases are TGTGCCAGCCAAGGTGGACAGGGCTCCTACGAGCAGTACTTC.

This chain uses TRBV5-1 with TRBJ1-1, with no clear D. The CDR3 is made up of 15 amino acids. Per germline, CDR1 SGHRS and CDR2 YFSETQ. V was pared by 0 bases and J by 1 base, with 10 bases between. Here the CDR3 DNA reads TGCGCCAGCAGCTTGGGAGGGTTAGAGAACACTGAAGCTTTCTTT. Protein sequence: CASSLGGLENTEAFF.

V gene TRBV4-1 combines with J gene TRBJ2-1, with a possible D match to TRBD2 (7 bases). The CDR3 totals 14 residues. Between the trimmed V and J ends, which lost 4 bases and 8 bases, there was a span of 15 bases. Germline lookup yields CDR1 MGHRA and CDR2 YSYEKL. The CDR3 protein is CASSLGTGGHEQFF. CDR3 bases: TGCGCCAGCAGCCTAGGGACCGGGGGGCATGAGCAGTTCTTC.

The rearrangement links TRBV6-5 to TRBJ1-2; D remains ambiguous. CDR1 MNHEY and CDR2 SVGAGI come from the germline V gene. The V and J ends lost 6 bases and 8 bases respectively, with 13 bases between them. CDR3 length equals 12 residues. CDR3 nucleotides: TGTGCCAGCAGAAGTCCAGTTCAGGGCTACACCTTC. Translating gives CASRSPVQGYTF.

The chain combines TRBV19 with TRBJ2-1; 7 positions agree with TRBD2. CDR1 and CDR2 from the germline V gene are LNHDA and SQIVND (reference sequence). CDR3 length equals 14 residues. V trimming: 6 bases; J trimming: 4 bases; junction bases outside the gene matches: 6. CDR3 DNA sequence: TGTGCCAGTAGCACCCGGACTAGTTACAATGAGCAGTTCTTC. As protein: CASSTRTSYNEQFF.